This section outlines one TCR beta chain sequence together with its context. No antigen is known for it. This CDR3 has 15 residues. Germline CDR1 KGHSH, CDR2 LQKENI. The V and J ends lost 1 base and 7 bases respectively, with 14 bases between them. Using its own MiXCR run on the 5' RACE reads, TCRdb lists one record per CDR3 protein. The sample lists around 300,000 distinct CDR3 sequences; 14% to 15% were seen once. The record originates from a study of CD8 T cells in ankylosing spondylitis. Study-wide points: Those disease-linked clones were CD8+; they were also relatively rare in peripheral blood. Reactive arthritis synovial fluid and blood were previously reported to contain some motif variants.

The origin of this receptor is a male donor with ankylosing spondylitis or in good health (not recorded which). Source material: blood, either unsorted or a sorted T cell fraction (not recorded which). The chain uses TRBV18 and TRBJ2-1; D tentatively fits TRBD1 or TRBD2 (6 bases each). The CDR3 loop reads CASSPLGGGGNEQFF. As DNA, the CDR3 is TGTGCCAGCTCACCACTCGGCGGAGGGGGGAATGAGCAGTTCTTC.